What follows are 25 T cell receptor beta chains derived from one specimen sequenced in a study of blood T cells in healthy people across ages. Then a second PCR, running roughly 7 to 12 cycles, was carried out with a sample-barcoded 5' primer and a J-beta primer mix. TCRdb passed the 5' RACE reads through MiXCR, listing each CDR3 protein once. The sample records hundreds of thousands of distinct CDR3 sequences, roughly 53% being singletons. The sequenced sample consisted of blood. The receptors stem from a man between 60 and 75 years old in good health.

In this sample, this clonotype turned up a few times. Its ends do not fully match the called genes, so a read error is possible. The rearrangement uses TRBV5-1 and TRBJ2-3, with TRBD2 matching over 11 bases. Germline-derived CDR1 and CDR2 are SGHRS and YFSETQ. The length of the CDR3 is 16 residues. In DNA form, the CDR3 reads TGTGCCAGCAGCGTAGGGACTAGCGGTTTCACAGATACGCAGTATTTT. Its translation is CASSVGTSGFTDTQYF.

The sample holds a few counts of this clonotype. This chain joins TRBV20-1 and TRBJ2-5; 8 bases match TRBD1. The CDR3 spans 13 residues. Losses at the gene ends were 5 bases for V and 3 bases for J; bases not matched to a gene: 5. Germline CDR1 DFQATT, CDR2 SNEGSKA (reference sequence). In nucleotides, the CDR3 is TGCAGTGCTCCTTGGACAGGGAAAGAGACCCAGTACTTC. Its protein is CSAPWTGKETQYF.

This clonotype was seen only a few times. The genes are TRBV2 and TRBJ1-1, with a possible D match to TRBD1 (5 bases). The V end lost 2 bases, the J end lost 5 bases, and 21 bases lay between the germline ends. Germline V lookup: CDR1 SNHLY, CDR2 FYNNEI. The CDR3 loop spans 17 amino acids. The CDR3: CASSEPERGGFWTEAFF. In DNA, the CDR3 is TGTGCCAGCAGTGAACCGGAGAGGGGCGGGTTCTGGACTGAAGCTTTCTTT. The full variable domain, its missing parts supplied by reference TRBV2 and TRBJ1-1, is EPEVTQTPSHQVTQMGQEVILRCVPISNHLYFYWYRQILGQKVEFLVSFYNNEISEKSEIFDDQFSVERPDGSNFTLKIRSTKLEDSAMYFCASSEPERGGFWTEAFFGQGTRLTVV.

With respect to this clonotype: The germline gene is not matched at one end of the junction; a read error may be the cause. This chain joins TRBV5-6 and TRBJ1-2, with 9 bases aligning to TRBD1. Germline values: CDR1 SGHDT, CDR2 YYEEEE. The CDR3 length is 15 residues. The CDR3 sequence: CTSSLDPQGAKGYTF. The CDR3 coding sequence is TGTACCAGCAGCTTGGATCCACAGGGGGCCAAGGGCTACACCTTC.

This clonotype was observed a few times. The chain is built from TRBV7-2 and TRBJ2-5, with TRBD2 matching over 7 bases. This CDR3 has 16 amino acids. V shed 5 bases, J shed 1 base, and the junction held 10 bases outside the gene matches. The germline V gene encodes CDR1 SGHTA and CDR2 FQGNSA. CDR3 nucleotides: TGTGCCAGCAGCCTCGCGGTAGCGGGCCGCCAAGAGACCCAGTACTTC. This encodes CASSLAVAGRQETQYF.

The chain joins TRBV6-1 to TRBJ1-5; tentatively, D is TRBD1 (5 bases). Germline V gene lookup returns CDR1 MNHNS and CDR2 SASEGT. The CDR3 has 14 residues. Trimming cost V 7 bases and J 3 bases, with 13 bases left between them. CDR3 sequence reads: CASNTGQPNQPQHF. The CDR3 DNA is TGTGCCAGCAATACAGGTCAACCCAATCAGCCCCAGCATTTT.

The table lists this clonotype with a count of one. This rearrangement joins TRBV19 to TRBJ2-5, with TRBD1 matching 7 bases. The length of the CDR3 is 15 residues. V trimming: 3 bases; J trimming: 3 bases; junction bases outside the gene matches: 7. Germline V gene data show CDR1 as LNHDA and CDR2 as SQIVND (reference sequence). CDR3 region: CASSMGRTGKETQYF. As DNA, the CDR3 is TGTGCCAGTAGTATGGGCCGGACAGGAAAAGAGACCCAGTACTTC.

The V and J genes are TRBV3-1 and TRBJ1-1, with 9 bases lining up with TRBD1. The length of the CDR3 is 16 residues. The germline gives CDR1 LGHDT, CDR2 YNNKEL (reference sequence). J lost 3 bases, V lost 4 bases, and 9 bases had no gene match. The chain's CDR3 is CASSLRQGGLDTEAFF. CDR3 in DNA: TGTGCCAGCAGCCTTCGACAGGGGGGGCTGGACACTGAAGCTTTCTTT. The full variable domain, with the rest looked up from reference TRBV3-1 and TRBJ1-1, is DTAVSQTPKYLVTQMGNDKSIKCEQNLGHDTMYWYKQDSKKFLKIMFSYNNKELIINETVPNRFSPKSPDKAHLNLHINSLELGDSAVYFCASSLRQGGLDTEAFFGQGTRLTVV.

V is TRBV4-1 and J is TRBJ1-5, with a tentative D call TRBD1 (6 bases). Per the germline V gene, CDR1 is MGHRA and CDR2 is YSYEKL. This CDR3 has 15 residues. The germline V and J ends were trimmed by 3 bases and 7 bases, with 16 bases remaining between them. CDR3 DNA: TGCGCCAGCAGCCAGACCGGACAGTTCGGACAGCCCCAGCATTTT. Translation: CASSQTGQFGQPQHF.

V gene TRBV7-8 combines with J gene TRBJ2-1; 11 bases map to TRBD1. This CDR3 region has 17 residues. V lost 2 bases and J lost 7; bases outside the gene matches: 10. Germline-derived CDR1 and CDR2 are SGHVS and FQNEAQ. CDR3 sequence: CASSLSGGTGGWNEQFF. The CDR3, as DNA: TGTGCCAGCAGCTTATCCGGGGGGACAGGGGGTTGGAATGAGCAGTTCTTC.

CDR3 nucleotide sequence: TGTGCCAGCAGCCAAGATATACAGAGCTCCTACAATGAGCAGTACTTC. It encodes CASSQDIQSSYNEQYF. The chain has TRBV3-1 and TRBJ2-1; D is undetermined. The DNA end is more similar to TRBJ2-7, so the J call may be wrong. Germline V gives CDR1 LGHDT, CDR2 YNNKEL (reference sequence). The CDR3 spans 16 residues.

This clonotype was found a few times. This chain connects TRBV28 to TRBJ2-3; the D is unclear. CDR1 is MDHEN and CDR2 is SYDVKM in the germline V gene. The V end was cut by 2 bases, the J end by 4 bases, with 4 bases between. The length of the CDR3 is 12 residues. The CDR3 here is CASSLPPDTQYF. CDR3 sequence (DNA): TGTGCCAGCAGTTTACCCCCAGATACGCAGTATTTT.

This clonotype has a handful of counts. The chain has TRBV6-5 and TRBJ1-2; D is ambiguous. This CDR3 comprises 13 residues. From germline, CDR1 is MNHEY and CDR2 SVGAGI. V was pared by 1 base and J by 0 bases, with 3 bases between. The CDR3 DNA reads TGTGCCAGCAGTTACTATACTAACTATGGCTACACCTTC. This translates into CASSYYTNYGYTF.

The chain employs TRBV29-1 and TRBJ1-2; no definite D call. V was shortened by 2 bases and J by 3 bases, with 10 bases between the two germline ends. The CDR3 has 13 amino acids. Per germline, CDR1 SQVTM and CDR2 ANQGSEA. CDR3 residues: CSVEQDGDYGYTF. As DNA, the CDR3 is TGCAGCGTTGAACAGGACGGAGACTATGGCTACACCTTC.

As for this clonotype: Sequence at one end of the junction differs from germline and may be a read error. This chain joins TRBV5-1 and TRBJ2-7; 7 nucleotides match TRBD2. CDR1 and CDR2 (germline): SGHRS, YFSETQ. CDR3 length: 16 residues. CDR3 in amino acids: CASSPRRGGSSYGQYF. In DNA form, the CDR3 reads TGCGCCAGCAGCCCTCGTAGGGGAGGGTCCTCCTACGGGCAGTACTTC.

Turning to this clonotype: A junction boundary mismatches the germline segment, possibly from a read error. V gene TRBV2 combines with J gene TRBJ2-5; TRBD1 or TRBD2 may be the D gene (5 bases each). The CDR3 totals 12 residues. Germline lookup yields CDR1 SNHLY and CDR2 FYNNEI. The CDR3 loop reads CASTGAQETQCF. The DNA of the CDR3 is TGTGCCAGCACCGGGGCCCAGGAGACCCAGTGCTTC.

The V and J genes are TRBV20-1 and TRBJ2-5; tentative D call: TRBD1 (6 bases). Germline V CDR1 and CDR2: DFQATT, SNEGSKA (reference sequence). CDR3 length: 11 amino acids. The V gene lost 4 bases and the J gene lost 4 bases, with 7 bases spanning the gap. This chain's CDR3 is CSAIRGETQYF. In nucleotides, the CDR3 is TGCAGTGCTATCAGGGGAGAGACCCAGTACTTC.

The chain carries TRBV29-1 and TRBJ2-2; D remains unclear. From germline, CDR1 is SQVTM and CDR2 ANQGSEA. This CDR3 has 12 amino acids. V gave up 3 bases and J gave up 4 bases, with 6 bases separating them. CDR3 residues: CSVERTTGELFF. Written as DNA, the CDR3 is TGCAGCGTTGAGAGGACCACCGGGGAGCTGTTTTTT.

The genes are TRBV24-1 and TRBJ2-7; D may be TRBD1 (5 bases). V shed 8 bases and J shed 1 base, with 17 bases lying between them. Germline V gives CDR1 KGHDR, CDR2 SFDVKD. The CDR3 has 15 residues. Here the CDR3 reads CATKLGRVDSYEQYF. In DNA, the CDR3 is TGTGCCACCAAACTCGGCAGGGTAGATTCCTACGAGCAGTACTTC.

V gene TRBV20-1 combines with J gene TRBJ2-1; 9 positions agree with TRBD2. The germline gives CDR1 DFQATT, CDR2 SNEGSKA (reference sequence). J lost 9 bases, V lost 6 bases, and 27 bases had no gene match. The CDR3 is 19 residues long. In DNA form, the CDR3 reads TGCAGTGCAATAGAGATAAGCTTGCGGGGGGGATCGTCCTACGGTGAGCAGTTCTTC. Translating it yields CSAIEISLRGGSSYGEQFF.

The rearrangement joins TRBV18 to TRBJ2-2; D is undetermined. V was clipped by 1 base and J by 0 bases, with 9 bases between them. From germline, CDR1 is KGHSH and CDR2 LQKENI. CDR3 length: 16 amino acids. The CDR3 region is CASSPRRQTNTGELFF. CDR3 coding DNA: TGTGCCAGCTCACCACGGCGCCAGACGAACACCGGGGAGCTGTTTTTT.

The gene calls are TRBV27 and TRBJ2-5, with D possibly being TRBD2 (7 bases). CDR1 is MNHEY, CDR2 SMNVEV, per germline (reference sequence). The V end was cut by 3 bases, the J end by 5 bases, with 16 bases between. The CDR3 totals 15 residues. The CDR3 nucleotides read TGTGCCAGCAGTTTTGGTGTAGGGGGGGTGGAGACCCAGTACTTC. Protein: CASSFGVGGVETQYF.

This sequence joins TRBV5-1 and TRBJ1-1; D perhaps matches TRBD1 (5 bases). The CDR3 runs 13 residues. Germline lookup yields CDR1 SGHRS and CDR2 YFSETQ. V lost 5 bases and J 4 bases, leaving 12 bases between the germline ends. The CDR3 protein is CASSPGLITEAFF. The CDR3 DNA sequence: TGCGCCAGCAGTCCAGGGTTGATCACTGAAGCTTTCTTT.

V and J are TRBV29-1 and TRBJ2-3, with 9 bases identical to TRBD1. Germline V lookup: CDR1 SQVTM, CDR2 ANQGSEA. V was pared by 3 bases and J by 0 bases, with 1 base of the junction left unmatched. The CDR3 length is 14 residues. CDR3 sequence reads: CSVEGQGSTDTQYF. The CDR3 DNA follows: TGCAGCGTTGAGGGACAGGGTAGCACAGATACGCAGTATTTT.

The chain couples TRBV20-1 to TRBJ2-7; TRBD1 aligns across 9 bases. CDR1 DFQATT and CDR2 SNEGSKA come from the germline V gene (reference sequence). J lost 4 bases, V lost 2 bases, and 9 bases had no gene match. The CDR3 consists of 15 residues. The chain's CDR3 is CSARPGTGTSYEQYF. CDR3 nucleotide sequence: TGCAGTGCTAGACCCGGGACAGGGACCTCTTACGAGCAGTACTTC.